This T cell receptor (beta chain) was recorded in a study of blood T cell repertoires in COVID-19. There are 16 residues in the CDR3. Germline V CDR1 and CDR2: MNHNS, SASEGT. Deletions cut 3 bases from V and 5 bases from J, with 18 bases between. The repertoire was sequenced with immunoSEQ multiplex PCR; TCRdb's copy has only in-frame clones and lacks some. The profile covers 200,000 to 300,000 clones, with 86% appearing a single time and under 2.5% taken by the ten largest. This clone was seen a single time. This clonotype was sampled from a young man with active or convalescent COVID-19. This chain links TRBV6-1 with TRBJ2-3; D possibly corresponds to TRBD2 (6 bases). The sequencing sample was made of peripheral blood. In nucleotides, the CDR3 is TGTGCCAGCAGTGAGGTAGCTGGGACTTCGGGAGATACGCAGTATTTT. Its protein is CASSEVAGTSGDTQYF.